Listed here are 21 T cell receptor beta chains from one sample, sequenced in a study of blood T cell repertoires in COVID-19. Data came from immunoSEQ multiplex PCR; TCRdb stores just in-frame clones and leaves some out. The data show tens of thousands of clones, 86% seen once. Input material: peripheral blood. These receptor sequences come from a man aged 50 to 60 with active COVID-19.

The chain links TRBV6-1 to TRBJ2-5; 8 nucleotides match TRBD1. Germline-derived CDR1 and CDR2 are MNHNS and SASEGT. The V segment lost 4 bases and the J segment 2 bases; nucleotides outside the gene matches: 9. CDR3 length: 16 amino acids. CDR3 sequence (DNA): TGTGCCAGCAGTGTTCAGGGGGCTCGATTACAAGAGACCCAGTACTTC. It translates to CASSVQGARLQETQYF.

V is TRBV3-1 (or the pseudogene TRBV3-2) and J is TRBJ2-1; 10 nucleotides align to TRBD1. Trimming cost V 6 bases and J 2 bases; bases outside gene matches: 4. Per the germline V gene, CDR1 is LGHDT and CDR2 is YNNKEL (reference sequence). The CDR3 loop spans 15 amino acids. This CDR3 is CASSLTGGPYNEQFF. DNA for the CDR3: TGTGCCAGCAGTCTGACAGGGGGCCCCTACAATGAGCAGTTCTTC.

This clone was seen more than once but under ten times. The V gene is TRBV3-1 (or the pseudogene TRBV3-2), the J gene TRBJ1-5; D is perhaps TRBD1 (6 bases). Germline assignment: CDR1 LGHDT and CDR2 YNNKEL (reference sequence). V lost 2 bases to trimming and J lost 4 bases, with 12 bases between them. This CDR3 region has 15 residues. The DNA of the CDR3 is TGTGCCAGCAGCCAAACAGGGAAGGGTAATCAGCCCCAGCATTTT. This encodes CASSQTGKGNQPQHF.

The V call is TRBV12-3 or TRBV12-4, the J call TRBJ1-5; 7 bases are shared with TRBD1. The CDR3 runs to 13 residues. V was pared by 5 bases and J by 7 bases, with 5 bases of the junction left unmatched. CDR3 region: CASSRDSGQPQHF. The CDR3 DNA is TGTGCCAGCAGTCGGGACAGCGGACAGCCCCAGCATTTT.

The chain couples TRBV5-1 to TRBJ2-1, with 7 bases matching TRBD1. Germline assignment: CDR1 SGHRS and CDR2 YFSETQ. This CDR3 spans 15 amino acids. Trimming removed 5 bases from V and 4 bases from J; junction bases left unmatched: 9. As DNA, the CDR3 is TGCGCCAGCAGTGTAGGGGGCCTAACTTACAATGAGCAGTTCTTC. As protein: CASSVGGLTYNEQFF. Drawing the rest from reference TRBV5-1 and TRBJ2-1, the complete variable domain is KAGVTQTPRYLIKTRGQQVTLSCSPISGHRSVSWYQQTPGQGLQFLFEYFSETQRNKGNFPGRFSGRQFSNSRSEMNVSTLELGDSALYLCASSVGGLTYNEQFFGPGTRLTVL.

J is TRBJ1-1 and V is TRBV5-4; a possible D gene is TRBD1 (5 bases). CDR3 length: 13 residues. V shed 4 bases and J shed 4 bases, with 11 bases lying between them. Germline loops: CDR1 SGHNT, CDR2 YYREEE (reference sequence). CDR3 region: CASSRAGPTEAFF. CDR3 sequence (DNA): TGTGCCAGCAGCAGAGCGGGGCCCACTGAAGCTTTCTTT.

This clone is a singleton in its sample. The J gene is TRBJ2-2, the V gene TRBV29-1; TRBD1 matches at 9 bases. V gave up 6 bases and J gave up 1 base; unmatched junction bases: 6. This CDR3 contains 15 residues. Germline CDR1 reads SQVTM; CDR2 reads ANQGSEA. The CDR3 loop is CSVQTGGVNTGELFF. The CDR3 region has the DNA TGCAGCGTACAAACAGGGGGCGTGAACACCGGGGAGCTGTTTTTT.

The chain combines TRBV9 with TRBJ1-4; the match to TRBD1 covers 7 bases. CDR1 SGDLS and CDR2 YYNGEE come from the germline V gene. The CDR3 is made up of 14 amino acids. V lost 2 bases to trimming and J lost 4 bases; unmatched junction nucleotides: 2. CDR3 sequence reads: CASSVGTVNEKLFF. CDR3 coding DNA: TGTGCCAGCAGCGTCGGGACAGTTAATGAAAAACTGTTTTTT.

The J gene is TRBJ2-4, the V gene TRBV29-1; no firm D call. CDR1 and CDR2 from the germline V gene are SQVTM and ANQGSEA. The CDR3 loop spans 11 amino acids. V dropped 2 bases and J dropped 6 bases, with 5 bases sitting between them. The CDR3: CSVELLNIQYF. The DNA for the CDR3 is TGCAGCGTTGAACTCTTAAACATTCAGTACTTC.

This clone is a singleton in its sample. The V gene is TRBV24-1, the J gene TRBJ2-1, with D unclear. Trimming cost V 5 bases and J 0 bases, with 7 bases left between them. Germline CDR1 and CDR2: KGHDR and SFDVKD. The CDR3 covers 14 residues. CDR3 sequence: CATSVASSYNEQFF. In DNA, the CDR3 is TGTGCCACCAGTGTGGCCTCCTCCTACAATGAGCAGTTCTTC.

CDR3 sequence reads: CASSPSGLAGDFADTQYF. Written as DNA, the CDR3 is TGCGCCAGCAGCCCGTCCGGACTAGCGGGGGACTTCGCAGATACGCAGTATTTT. The genes are TRBV5-1 and TRBJ2-3, with TRBD2 matching over 13 bases. Losses at the gene ends were 4 bases for V and 4 bases for J; bases not matched to a gene: 12. The CDR3 spans 18 residues. Germline lookup yields CDR1 SGHRS and CDR2 YFSETQ.

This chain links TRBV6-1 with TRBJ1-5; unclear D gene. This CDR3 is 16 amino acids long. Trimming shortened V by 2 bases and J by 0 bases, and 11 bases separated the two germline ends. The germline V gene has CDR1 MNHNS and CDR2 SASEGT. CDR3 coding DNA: TGTGCCAGCAGTGAATTTACGGGGTATAGCAATCAGCCCCAGCATTTT. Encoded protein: CASSEFTGYSNQPQHF.

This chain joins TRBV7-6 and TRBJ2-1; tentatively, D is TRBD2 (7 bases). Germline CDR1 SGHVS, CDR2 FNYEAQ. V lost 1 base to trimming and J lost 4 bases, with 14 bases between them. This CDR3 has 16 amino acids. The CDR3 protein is CASSLVPGGGYNEQFF. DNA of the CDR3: TGTGCCAGCAGCTTAGTTCCGGGGGGCGGATACAATGAGCAGTTCTTC.

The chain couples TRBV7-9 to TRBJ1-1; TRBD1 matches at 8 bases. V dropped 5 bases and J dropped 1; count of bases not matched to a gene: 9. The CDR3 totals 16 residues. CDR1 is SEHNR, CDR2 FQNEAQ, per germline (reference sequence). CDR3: CASSTYRGKGNTEAFF. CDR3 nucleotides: TGTGCCAGCAGCACCTACAGGGGGAAGGGGAACACTGAAGCTTTCTTT.

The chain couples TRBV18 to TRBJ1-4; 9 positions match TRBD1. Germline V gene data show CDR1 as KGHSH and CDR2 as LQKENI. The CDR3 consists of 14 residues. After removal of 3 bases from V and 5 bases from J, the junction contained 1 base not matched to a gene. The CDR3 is CASSPGQGNEKLFF. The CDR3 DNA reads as TGTGCCAGCTCACCGGGACAGGGAAATGAAAAACTGTTTTTT.

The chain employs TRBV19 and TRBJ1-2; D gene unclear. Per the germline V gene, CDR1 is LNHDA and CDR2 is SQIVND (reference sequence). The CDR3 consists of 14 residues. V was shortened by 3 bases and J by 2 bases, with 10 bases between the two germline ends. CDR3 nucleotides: TGTGCCAGTAGTATTTCGGGGTCCAACTATGGCTACACCTTC. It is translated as CASSISGSNYGYTF.

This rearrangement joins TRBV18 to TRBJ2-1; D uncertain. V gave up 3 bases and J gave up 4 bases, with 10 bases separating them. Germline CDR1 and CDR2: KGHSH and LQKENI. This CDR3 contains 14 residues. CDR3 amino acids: CASSPGLEYNEQFF. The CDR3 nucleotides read TGTGCCAGCTCACCGGGCCTTGAGTACAATGAGCAGTTCTTC.

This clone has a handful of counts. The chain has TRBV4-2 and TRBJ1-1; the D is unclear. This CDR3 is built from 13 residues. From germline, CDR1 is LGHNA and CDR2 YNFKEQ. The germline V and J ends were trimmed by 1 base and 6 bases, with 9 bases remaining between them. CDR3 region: CASSQVLGAEAFF. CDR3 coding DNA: TGTGCCAGCAGCCAAGTTCTGGGAGCTGAAGCTTTCTTT.

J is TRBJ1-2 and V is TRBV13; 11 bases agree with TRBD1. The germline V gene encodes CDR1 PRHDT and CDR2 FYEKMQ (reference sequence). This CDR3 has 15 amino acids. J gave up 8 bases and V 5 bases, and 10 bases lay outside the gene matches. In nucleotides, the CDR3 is TGTGCCAGCAGCCGGGACAGGGGGGGAGCAGGAGGCTACACCTTC. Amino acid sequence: CASSRDRGGAGGYTF.

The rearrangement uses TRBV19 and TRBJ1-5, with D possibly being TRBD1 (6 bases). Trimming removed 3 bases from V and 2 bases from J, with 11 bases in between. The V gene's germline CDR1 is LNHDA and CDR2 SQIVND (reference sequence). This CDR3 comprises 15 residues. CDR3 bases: TGTGCCAGTAGTATGGCAGGGGAAGGCAATCAGCCCCAGCATTTT. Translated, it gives CASSMAGEGNQPQHF.

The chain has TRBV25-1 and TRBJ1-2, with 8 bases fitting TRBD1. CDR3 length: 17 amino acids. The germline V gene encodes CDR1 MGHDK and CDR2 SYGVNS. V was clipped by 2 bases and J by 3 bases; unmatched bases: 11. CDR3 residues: CASSESLGQGADYGYTF. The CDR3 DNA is TGTGCCAGCAGTGAAAGTCTGGGGCAGGGGGCTGACTATGGCTACACCTTC.